There are a few counts of the clone carrying this TCR beta chain. V was pared by 3 bases and J by 9 bases, with 9 bases of the junction left unmatched. The CDR3 is 16 amino acids. Germline values: CDR1 LNHNV, CDR2 YYDKDF (reference sequence). This entry is derived from a study of blood T cell repertoires in COVID-19. Per the study methods: Scientists estimated how many nucleated cells there were by amplifying reference gene primers. Some clones are missing from TCRdb's copy, which holds only in-frame ones; the method was immunoSEQ multiplex PCR. Clone size and the V and J calls come from that table; the DNA yielded D and trimming. In the table there are approximately 250,000 clones, around 83% of which are singletons.

The chain links TRBV15 to TRBJ1-6, with 9 bases identical to TRBD1. The sequence derives from a woman in her thirties or forties who had recovered from COVID-19. What was sequenced was peripheral blood. Here the CDR3 reads CATSRGGTGSPSPLHF. In DNA, the CDR3 is TGTGCCACCAGCAGGGGAGGGACAGGGTCCCCTTCACCCCTCCACTTT.